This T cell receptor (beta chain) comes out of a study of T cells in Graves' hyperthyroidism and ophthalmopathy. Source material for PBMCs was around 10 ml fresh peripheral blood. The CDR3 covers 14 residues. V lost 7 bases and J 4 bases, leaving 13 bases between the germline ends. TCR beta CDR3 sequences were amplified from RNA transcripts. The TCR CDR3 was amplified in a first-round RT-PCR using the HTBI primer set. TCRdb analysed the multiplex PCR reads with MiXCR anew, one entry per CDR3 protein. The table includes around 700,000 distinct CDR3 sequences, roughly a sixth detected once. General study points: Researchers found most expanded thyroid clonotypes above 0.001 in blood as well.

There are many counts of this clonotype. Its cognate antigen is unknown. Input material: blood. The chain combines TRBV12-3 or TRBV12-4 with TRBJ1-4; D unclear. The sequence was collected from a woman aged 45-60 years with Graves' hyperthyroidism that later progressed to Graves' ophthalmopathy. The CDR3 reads CASTLTSLNEKLFF. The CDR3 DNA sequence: TGTGCCAGCACCTTAACAAGCCTTAATGAAAAACTGTTTTTT.